This T cell receptor (beta chain) originates from a study of CD8 T cells in Susac syndrome. Random hexamers were used to reverse transcribe roughly 0.5 to 1 ug of RNA. TCRdb itself ran the immunoSEQ multiplex PCR reads through MiXCR, one entry per CDR3 protein. The table shows approximately 190,000 distinct CDR3 sequences, with nearly 97% occurring only once. V was clipped by 5 bases and J by 4 bases; unmatched bases: 2. Germline assignment: CDR1 SEHNR and CDR2 FQNEAQ (reference sequence). This CDR3 spans 14 amino acids. The study's findings and limits: The CD4+ T cell repertoires in Susac syndrome were not clonally expanded.

In blood CD8+ and CD4+ T cells, TCR beta underwent sequencing. Concerning this clonotype itself: Its antigen is still unknown.

The receptor was isolated from a human donor with Susac syndrome. The rearrangement joins TRBV7-9 to TRBJ1-6, with 7 bases lining up with TRBD1. The sequenced sample was CD4+ T cells from PBMCs. The DNA for the CDR3 is TGTGCCAGCAGCCCGGGACAGTATAATTCACCCCTCCACTTT. Amino acids: CASSPGQYNSPLHF.